The 20 T cell receptor beta chains below were found in one sample sequenced in a study of glioma-infiltrating T cells after dendritic cell vaccination. Clones were read by immunoSEQ multiplex PCR, and TCRdb kept only the in-frame ones, dropping some. The data contain 65,000 to 80,000 clones, under 90% of them singletons. The source material was blood, sampled before dendritic cell vaccination. These receptors came from a human donor with glioblastoma.

V gene TRBV5-1 combines with J gene TRBJ2-1; TRBD1 matches 7 bases. V was clipped by 3 bases and J by 0 bases; unmatched bases: 9. Germline lookup yields CDR1 SGHRS and CDR2 YFSETQ. The CDR3 sequence is 17 residues long. CDR3 amino acids: CASSSRGQTSSYNEQFF. In DNA form, the CDR3 reads TGCGCCAGCAGCTCCCGGGGACAGACATCCTCCTACAATGAGCAGTTCTTC.

The table lists this clone with a few counts. V is TRBV18 and J is TRBJ2-3, with D possibly matching TRBD1 (5 bases). The germline CDR1 and CDR2 sequences are KGHSH and LQKENI. Trimming left V 4 bases short and J 4 bases short, with 12 bases between. The CDR3 covers 14 residues. CDR3 amino acids: CASSRAGMADTQYF. CDR3 nucleotide sequence: TGTGCCAGCTCACGGGCAGGGATGGCAGATACGCAGTATTTT.

The rearrangement uses TRBV7-9 and TRBJ1-1; D is ambiguous. Germline values: CDR1 SEHNR, CDR2 FQNEAQ (reference sequence). V shed 5 bases and J shed 5 bases, with 15 bases lying between them. There are 14 residues in the CDR3. For the CDR3, the DNA is TGTGCCAGCAGCCTATCCAGGTTGATTACTGAAGCTTTCTTT. This encodes CASSLSRLITEAFF.

The rearrangement uses TRBV5-1 and TRBJ1-1; D is ambiguous. CDR3 size: 14 residues. Germline CDR1 SGHRS, CDR2 YFSETQ. V was shortened by 1 base and J by 1 base, with 8 bases between the two germline ends. In DNA, the CDR3 is TGCGCCAGCAGCTTGACGTCGGGGAACACTGAAGCTTTCTTT. This translates into CASSLTSGNTEAFF.

The chain recombines TRBV10-1 with TRBJ2-7, with D perhaps matching TRBD2 (5 bases). The CDR3 is 16 residues long. The V end lost 7 bases, the J end lost 4 bases, and 23 bases lay between the germline ends. Germline CDR1 is WNHNN and CDR2 is SYGVQD (reference sequence). The chain's CDR3 is CASIPGKAPQIYEQYF. CDR3 in DNA: TGCGCCAGCATACCCGGGAAGGCCCCCCAGATTTACGAGCAGTACTTC.

This clone was observed a few times. The V and J genes are TRBV7-2 and TRBJ1-5, with D maybe TRBD1 (5 bases). Trimming shortened V by 3 bases and J by 7 bases, and 16 bases separated the two germline ends. This CDR3 region has 15 residues. Looked up from germline, CDR1 is SGHTA and CDR2 is FQGNSA. The CDR3 coding sequence is TGTGCCAGCAGCTTTGAAGTCCAGGGAGGGCAGCCCCAGCATTTT. Translating it yields CASSFEVQGGQPQHF.

With regard to this clone: This sample also contains other DNA sequences that code for the same CDR3. The J gene is TRBJ1-3, the V gene TRBV19; D is uncertain. Germline CDR1 and CDR2: LNHDA and SQIVND (reference sequence). Trimming took 5 bases from V and 0 from J, leaving 11 bases between them. The CDR3 runs 15 residues. The DNA for the CDR3 is TGTGCCAGTAGTCATGATGAACACTCTGGAAACACCATATATTTT. Its translation is CASSHDEHSGNTIYF.

The rearrangement uses TRBV11-2 and TRBJ2-2, with 7 bases that match TRBD2. The CDR3 is made up of 15 amino acids. V gave up 4 bases and J gave up 7 bases; unmatched junction bases: 9. Germline lookup yields CDR1 SGHAT and CDR2 FQNNGV. The CDR3 nucleotides read TGTGCCAGCAGCTATGCGGGGGATATAGACGGGGAGCTGTTTTTT. Its protein is CASSYAGDIDGELFF.

The chain combines TRBV5-6 with TRBJ2-7; perhaps TRBD1 as D (6 bases). The CDR3 consists of 16 residues. V lost 3 bases, J lost 0 bases, and 16 bases lay in between. In germline, CDR1 is SGHDT, CDR2 YYEEEE. The CDR3 DNA is TGTGCCAGCAGCTCGACGTATAGGACAGACTCCTACGAGCAGTACTTC. Amino acid sequence: CASSSTYRTDSYEQYF.

The chain recombines TRBV2 with TRBJ2-5; D might be TRBD1 (5 bases). V was clipped by 6 bases and J by 0 bases, with 11 bases between them. This CDR3 is built from 14 residues. The germline gives CDR1 SNHLY, CDR2 FYNNEI. CDR3 amino acids: CASRLDSYQETQYF. In DNA, the CDR3 is TGTGCCAGCAGGCTAGACAGTTACCAAGAGACCCAGTACTTC.

In DNA form, the CDR3 reads TGTGCCAGCAGCCGTAGCGTTCGGAGGACCTATGGCTACACCTTC. Translation gives CASSRSVRRTYGYTF. This chain connects TRBV6-5 to TRBJ1-2; D remains ambiguous. V lost 6 bases and J lost 4, with 18 bases in between. The CDR3 covers 15 residues. Per germline, CDR1 MNHEY and CDR2 SVGAGI.

The chain uses TRBV11-2 and TRBJ2-2; tentative D call: TRBD1 (5 bases). This CDR3 is built from 12 residues. The V gene's germline CDR1 is SGHAT and CDR2 FQNNGV. Trimming stripped 6 bases from V and 8 bases from J, with 10 bases between. The CDR3 coding sequence is TGTGCCAGCAGTTTGGGGCAGGGGGAGCTGTTTTTT. Residues: CASSLGQGELFF.

The chain recombines TRBV5-6 with TRBJ2-1; 10 bases align to TRBD2. The trim removed 1 base at V and 8 bases at J, leaving 9 bases unmatched. Per the germline V gene, CDR1 is SGHDT and CDR2 is YYEEEE. The CDR3 covers 16 residues. DNA of the CDR3: TGTGCCAGCAGCTTGTACGCCGGGACTAGCGACCATGAGCAGTTCTTC. It codes for CASSLYAGTSDHEQFF.

The chain employs TRBV29-1 and TRBJ2-7; 8 bases are shared with TRBD2. The CDR3 is 14 amino acids. CDR1 is SQVTM and CDR2 is ANQGSEA in the germline V gene. V was pared by 4 bases and J by 5 bases, with 10 bases of the junction left unmatched. CDR3 bases: TGCAGCGTTGTGGGGGGGCGGGGGGCGGACGAGCAGTACTTC. Encoded protein: CSVVGGRGADEQYF.

This clone has only a few counts. The chain couples TRBV7-3 to TRBJ2-6, with D tentatively TRBD1 (5 bases). The germline CDR1 and CDR2 sequences are SGHTA and FQGTGA. This CDR3 contains 17 residues. V gave up 6 bases and J gave up 3 bases, with 18 bases separating them. The chain's CDR3 is CASSSGSWGGGANVLTF. The CDR3 DNA follows: TGTGCCAGCAGTTCAGGATCCTGGGGCGGTGGGGCCAACGTCCTGACTTTC.

Only a few counts were recorded for this clone. The V gene is TRBV6-5, the J gene TRBJ2-7; 7 bases agree with TRBD2. Germline V lookup: CDR1 MNHEY, CDR2 SVGAGI. This CDR3 comprises 15 residues. The trim removed 0 bases at V and 0 bases at J, leaving 2 bases unmatched. CDR3 nucleotides: TGTGCCAGCAGTTACTCGGGGGGGGGCTCCTACGAGCAGTACTTC. Amino acid sequence: CASSYSGGGSYEQYF.

The chain has TRBV19 and TRBJ2-3; 8 bases align to TRBD2. Germline V gene lookup returns CDR1 LNHDA and CDR2 SQIVND (reference sequence). V was clipped by 7 bases and J by 3 bases; unmatched bases: 9. This CDR3 comprises 15 residues. This CDR3 is CASTWTSRGTDTQYF. The CDR3 region has the DNA TGTGCCAGTACCTGGACTAGCCGAGGTACAGATACGCAGTATTTT.

V and J are TRBV2 and TRBJ2-2, with TRBD2 identical over 12 bases. V trimming: 6 bases; J trimming: 6 bases; junction bases outside the gene matches: 5. The CDR3 has 15 amino acids. CDR1 is SNHLY and CDR2 is FYNNEI in the germline V gene. CDR3 protein: CASRDLAGGSGELFF. The DNA of the CDR3 is TGTGCCAGCAGAGATCTAGCGGGGGGGTCCGGGGAGCTGTTTTTT.

This sequence joins TRBV6-6 and TRBJ1-2; weak D call: TRBD1 (5 bases). The CDR3 contains 15 residues. In germline, CDR1 is MNHNY, CDR2 SVGAGI (reference sequence). The V and J ends lost 8 bases and 2 bases respectively, with 18 bases between them. The CDR3 protein is CASRRGREGNYGYTF. Written as DNA, the CDR3 is TGTGCCAGCCGACGCGGAAGGGAGGGGAACTATGGCTACACCTTC.

The CDR3 is CASSSGSTGELFF. The CDR3 region has the DNA TGCGCCAGCAGCTCAGGATCAACCGGGGAGCTGTTTTTT. The chain has TRBV5-1 and TRBJ2-2; D remains ambiguous. V lost 3 bases and J lost 5, with 8 bases in between. CDR3 length equals 13 residues. CDR1 SGHRS and CDR2 YFSETQ come from the germline V gene.